This T cell receptor (beta chain) is from a study of blood T cell repertoires in COVID-19. Trimming cost V 5 bases and J 4 bases; bases outside gene matches: 7. The CDR3 spans 15 residues. Per the germline V gene, CDR1 is MDHEN and CDR2 is SYDVKM. Original analysis: Nucleated cell number was recorded as an estimate derived from reference gene primer amplification. Here immunoSEQ multiplex PCR was the method, and the copy in TCRdb shows in-frame clones only, minus some. V and J calls plus clone size are reproduced from that table; the DNA served to infer D and trimming. The sample holds some 30,000 clones; 84% are singletons and the top ten take approximately 12%.

Sequencing input: peripheral blood. This receptor was taken from a human donor in a cohort sampled during active COVID-19. The V gene is TRBV28, the J gene TRBJ1-3; TRBD1 matches at 8 bases. The CDR3 sequence is CASSPRTGPGNTIYF. In DNA form, the CDR3 reads TGTGCCAGCAGTCCAAGGACAGGGCCAGGAAACACCATATATTTT.